The clone carrying this T cell receptor beta chain appeared once. Here immunoSEQ multiplex PCR was the method, and the copy in TCRdb shows in-frame clones only, minus some. Here the sample spans about 87,000 clones, around 93% being singletons. These data originate in a study of technical replicates of blood from several donors. The CDR3 loop spans 14 amino acids. Trimming took 6 bases from V and 15 from J; bases not matched to a gene: 17. Per germline, CDR1 MNHEY and CDR2 SMNVEV (reference sequence). Material: T cells isolated from PBMCs. This chain connects TRBV27 to TRBJ2-1, with 7 bases aligning to TRBD2. The TCR comes from a human donor in good health. Here the CDR3 reads CASRLDTERGRWFF. In DNA, the CDR3 is TGTGCCAGCAGGTTAGACACAGAGCGGGGCCGGTGGTTCTTC.